This is a list of T cell receptor beta chains from one sample in a study of T cell responses to AZD1222 COVID-19 vaccine. Repertoires were generated with immunoSEQ multiplex PCR, while TCRdb's copy carries only in-frame clones and drops some. Here the sample spans 95,000 to 110,000 clones, 70% to 90% being singletons. This sample comprised peripheral blood, obtained 28 days after the second AZD1222 dose. These receptors were collected from an adult who received the AZD1222 COVID-19 vaccine. Both conserved end residues are part of each CDR3. A D gene is named only where the DNA matches it firmly. Only some rows state a clone size, as once, few, many or a class for expanded clones.

-	TRBV3-1/TRBV3-2	-	TRBJ1-2	CASSHTGGRNGYTF	TGTGCCAGCAGCCACACCGGGGGGAGGAATGGCTACACCTTC
-	TRBV11-2	-	TRBJ2-3	CASSSGGDRKTDTQYF	TGTGCCAGCAGCTCGGGCGGCGACAGGAAGACAGATACGCAGTATTTT
once	TRBV5-1	-	TRBJ1-2	CASTSQGDYGYTF	TGCGCCAGCACGTCACAGGGCGACTATGGCTACACCTTC
few	TRBV10-2	-	TRBJ1-6	CASSAKHGDSPLHF	TGCGCCAGCAGTGCCAAACACGGGGATTCACCCCTCCACTTT
-	TRBV27	-	TRBJ2-3	CASSFTAYSTDTQYF	TGTGCCAGCAGTTTTACAGCCTATAGCACAGATACGCAGTATTTT
-	TRBV24-1	-	TRBJ2-7	CATSDLPASGSLNEQYF	TGTGCCACCAGTGATTTGCCTGCGTCGGGGTCTCTCAACGAGCAGTACTTC
-	TRBV13	-	TRBJ1-1	CASSLRYTEAFF	TGTGCCAGCAGCTTACGGTACACTGAAGCTTTCTTT
-	TRBV7-2	TRBD1	TRBJ1-3	CASSLGTGDTIYF	TGTGCCAGCAGCTTAGGGACAGGGGACACCATATATTTT
few	TRBV6-2/TRBV6-3	-	TRBJ2-2	CASSLTVGPGELFF	TGTGCCAGCAGTTTGACGGTTGGCCCCGGGGAGCTGTTTTTT
-	TRBV4-2	TRBD2	TRBJ2-3	CASSQDILAGGPDTQYF	TGTGCCAGCAGCCAAGATATACTAGCGGGGGGGCCAGATACGCAGTATTTT
-	TRBV4-1	-	TRBJ2-2	CASSQEGTGLNTGELFF	TGCGCCAGCAGCCAAGAAGGAACAGGGCTCAACACCGGGGAGCTGTTTTTT
-	TRBV10-1	-	TRBJ1-2	CASSDAGNYGYTF	TGCGCCAGCAGTGATGCCGGAAACTATGGCTACACCTTC
-	TRBV5-4	-	TRBJ1-2	CASSGGAFYGYTF	TGTGCCAGCAGCGGAGGGGCTTTCTATGGCTACACCTTC
few	TRBV5-1	-	TRBJ1-2	CASSPDSYYGYTF	TGCGCCAGCAGCCCGGACAGCTACTATGGCTACACCTTC
-	TRBV9	-	TRBJ2-5	CASSVSVGTRETQYF	TGTGCCAGCAGCGTAAGTGTCGGGACCCGAGAGACCCAGTACTTC
-	TRBV18	TRBD1	TRBJ1-1	CASSLDRASTEAFF	TGTGCCAGCTCACTAGACAGGGCCAGCACTGAAGCTTTCTTT
-	TRBV6-5	TRBD1	TRBJ1-1	CASRPTGGRAFF	TGTGCCAGCAGGCCGACAGGGGGCCGCGCTTTCTTT
-	TRBV15	-	TRBJ2-7	CATSRTFSYEQYF	TGTGCCACCAGCAGGACTTTCTCCTACGAGCAGTACTTC
-	TRBV4-2	-	TRBJ2-5	CASSQDIGRYETQYF	TGTGCCAGCAGCCAAGATATCGGTAGATACGAGACCCAGTACTTC
-	TRBV19	-	TRBJ2-1	CASSLVFRTNEQFF	TGTGCCAGTAGTCTGGTCTTTCGGACCAATGAGCAGTTCTTC
-	TRBV5-1	-	TRBJ2-6	CASSLDRQAGANVLTF	TGCGCCAGCAGCTTGGACAGACAAGCCGGGGCCAACGTCCTGACTTTC
-	TRBV27	TRBD1	TRBJ1-6	CASSRDRGNSPLHF	TGTGCCAGCAGCCGGGACAGGGGAAATTCACCCCTCCACTTT
-	TRBV12-3/TRBV12-4	TRBD1	TRBJ2-7	CASRGQGVDEQYF	TGTGCCAGCAGGGGACAGGGGGTGGACGAGCAGTACTTC
-	TRBV1	-	TRBJ1-2	CTSSLRMGQEGIYGYTF	TGCACCAGCAGCCTCCGCATGGGACAGGAGGGCATCTATGGCTACACCTTC
-	TRBV5-1	TRBD2	TRBJ2-1	CASSLEAGAYNEQFF	TGCGCCAGCAGCTTGGAAGCGGGGGCCTACAATGAGCAGTTCTTC
-	TRBV7-2	TRBD1	TRBJ1-2	CASSLDAGQGVYTF	TGTGCCAGCAGCCTCGACGCGGGACAGGGGGTCTACACCTTC
-	TRBV12-5	TRBD2	TRBJ2-4	CASGLLLAGNKNIQYF	TGTGCTAGTGGTTTGCTACTAGCGGGGAATAAAAACATTCAGTACTTC
-	TRBV27	-	TRBJ1-3	CASSPYAGASGNTIYF	TGTGCCAGCAGTCCCTACGCGGGGGCCTCTGGAAACACCATATATTTT
-	TRBV11-2	-	TRBJ1-2	CASDGVYGYTF	TGTGCCAGCGACGGGGTGTATGGCTACACCTTC
-	TRBV4-3	-	TRBJ1-4	CASSQATATNEKLFF	TGCGCCAGCAGCCAAGCGACTGCAACTAATGAAAAACTGTTTTTT
-	TRBV6-1	TRBD1	TRBJ1-6	CASSERTGEVSPLHF	TGTGCCAGCAGTGAAAGGACAGGGGAAGTTTCACCCCTCCACTTT
-	TRBV28	-	TRBJ1-6	CASSRHPYNSPLHF	TGTGCCAGCAGTCGACACCCCTATAATTCACCCCTCCACTTT
-	TRBV24-1	-	TRBJ2-1	CATSDPQGNEQFF	TGTGCCACCAGTGATCCACAGGGCAATGAGCAGTTCTTC
once	TRBV3-1/TRBV3-2	-	TRBJ1-2	CASSQDSGVVYGYTF	TGTGCCAGCAGCCAAGATTCGGGGGTGGTATATGGCTACACCTTC
-	TRBV10-3	-	TRBJ1-6	CAISGGGEGSPLHF	TGTGCCATCAGTGGAGGGGGGGAAGGATCACCCCTCCACTTT
-	TRBV7-9	TRBD1	TRBJ2-5	CASNSGTGEEETQYF	TGTGCCAGCAACTCAGGGACAGGGGAGGAGGAGACCCAGTACTTC